This T cell receptor (beta chain) emerged from a study of T cells in women clearing cervical HPV infection. Study outcomes and limitations: T-cell numbers per sample were unknown and may explain richness differences. Controls had more TRBV6-7 (around 0.15%) than cases (roughly 0.11%).

Prevalent HPV16 infections were excluded; only incident single HPV16 infections included. immunoSEQ multiplex PCR used an average of around 1,200 ng genomic DNA. Profiling relied on immunoSEQ multiplex PCR, and the TCRdb table lists in-frame clones only, not all of them. The listing contains roughly 40,000 clones. Details on this clone: The antigen remains undetermined. The CDR3 is cut off 3 residues early in the read; its end comes from the germline J gene.

The germline V gene encodes CDR1 LNHDA and CDR2 SQIVND (reference sequence). The CDR3 length is 14 residues. This TCR derives from a woman aged 18 to 75 with a cervical HPV16 infection that either progressed to CIN3+ or cleared (not recorded which). The material sequenced was blood buffy coat. The V call is TRBV19, the J call TRBJ1-1, with 11 bases matching TRBD1. This chain's CDR3 is CASNPRTGGLEAFF. Partial CDR3 DNA: TGTGCCAGTAACCCTAGGACAGGGGGCTTGGAA.